This T cell receptor beta chain emerged from a study of T cells after yellow fever vaccination. Germline V CDR1 and CDR2: KGHSH, LQKENI. V shed 0 bases and J shed 1 base, with 9 bases lying between them. This CDR3 is built from 15 residues. This clonotype was recorded many times. TCRdb processed the 5' RACE reads anew with MiXCR; each CDR3 protein has one entry. Of 450,000 to 600,000 distinct CDR3 sequences listed, 17% are singletons. The chain links TRBV18 to TRBJ1-1; D might be TRBD1 (6 bases). The material was PBMCs, obtained about 5 days after the first yellow fever vaccination. The receptor's source is a man between 18 and 29 years old who received the YFV17D yellow fever vaccine. The CDR3 nucleotides are TGTGCCAGCTCACCACCGGCAGGGGAGAACACTGAAGCTTTCTTT. Amino acid sequence: CASSPPAGENTEAFF. The variable domain in full, completed from reference TRBV18 and TRBJ1-1, reads NAGVMQNPRHLVRRRGQEARLRCSPMKGHSHVYWYRQLPEEGLKFMVYLQKENIIDESGMPKERFSAEFPKEGPSILRIQQVVRGDSAAYFCASSPPAGENTEAFFGQGTRLTVV.